This T cell receptor (beta chain) was sequenced during a study of shared T cell receptors in the human thymus (dated by TCRdb to about 2021). Regarding the research as a whole: The study investigated the way shared, self-reactive T-cell receptor alpha chains are produced in the human thymus.

The CDR3 measures 15 amino acids from cysteine to phenylalanine. Just the 45-base CDR3 DNA is kept, in frame starting at base 1. A distance of 18 bases separates the germline ends of V and J, which lose 3 bases and 5 bases respectively. The germline V gene specifies SQVTM as CDR1 and ANQGSEA as CDR2. The protocol used for the library was the immunoSEQ multiplex PCR assay. Entries here come from immuneACCESS through TCRdb and include only in-frame sequences with V and J called. Some clones fail to appear in such tables; in the studies checked, an unresolved V gene covers under half of the shortfall, and the cause of the remainder is unknown. This sample has 450,000 to 650,000 clones in its table, and around 78% of those were observed once. The top ten constitute less than 0.015% of the sample. A word on this clone: What this receptor recognizes is not known. There are no base qualities to consult, and no much larger clone falls within one base.

The sample was also reused in another study, on human thymus T cells. The second source states: In Finland, the donors were immunologically healthy infants who were having open corrective cardiac surgery for congenital heart defects. Thymus tissue was obtained as surgical resects removed during corrective cardiac surgery. Both the thymic and the peripheral blood repertoires appeared to show biased V and J gene segment usage. The related research found that thymic TCR repertoires overlapped highly between unrelated individuals. TCR alpha and beta repertoires from under 10 infant thymus samples and four related peripheral blood samples were characterized in the study. Donor ages ranging from 7 to 244 days were recorded, and 5 to 7 male and a couple of female infants were included in the cohort. After being mechanically released from the tissue, thymocytes were kept at -70 degrees C in pellets of about 8.5-32 million cells. Genomic DNA was extracted from frozen cell pellets with a QIAsymphony instrument. TCRB and TCRAD loci were amplified from a standardized quantity of quality-controlled genomic DNA using the immunoSEQ multiplex PCR assay. The amplicons covered the V(D)J region and were long enough to include the CDR3 and to identify the V and J genes. The commercial immunoSEQ service was used to sequence amplicons on an Illumina platform. Corrections for primer bias and sequencing errors followed previously described methods, while TCRAD and TCRB definitions were based on the IMGT database. The repertoires were analysed using immunoSEQ Analyzer 3.0 and VDJTools for basic statistics, V/J segment usage, diversity estimates, rarefaction and pairwise overlap. Chao1, ChaoE, Efron-Thisted, Shannon and inverse Simpson indices were used to estimate diversity, which was also estimated on datasets down-sampled to the smallest sample. Repertoire overlap was determined by strict matching of CDR3 nucleotide sequence, V gene and J gene, and Jaccard-based multidimensional scaling clustering was applied. On average, around 780,000 unique TCRB clonotypes were obtained from thymus samples, compared with 70,000 to 100,000 from blood samples.

The sequencing sample was made of thymocytes. The source of this sequence is a boy younger than two with a congenital heart defect. Donor details come from another sample of the same person, matched by shared clones. The sequence joins TRBV29-1 to TRBJ2-3; possibly the D gene is TRBD1, per 6 matching bases. The nucleotide sequence reads TGCAGCGTTGACTTTAGGGGGAGCGATGGAGATACGCAGTATTTT. Its translation is CSVDFRGSDGDTQYF.